The rows below give T cell receptor beta chains drawn from one sample of a study of T cells after yellow fever vaccination. TCRdb redid the calling of the 5' RACE reads with MiXCR, one entry per CDR3 protein. The sample consists of fewer than 150,000 distinct CDR3 sequences, 7.7% of them appearing once. Specimen: CD4+ T cells sorted from PBMCs, collected 5 days after the yellow fever booster vaccination. Source of these receptors: a man aged 25-40 years who received the YFV17D yellow fever vaccine. Each CDR3 is given with its conserved first and last residue. The D gene is left open where the match is weak. The size entry is marked missing in some rows and otherwise reads once, few, many or a size class.

clone_size	v_call	j_call	d_call	cdr3_aa	cdr3_nt
many	TRBV3-1	TRBJ1-3	-	CASAPSSATSGNTIYF	TGTGCCAGCGCCCCTAGTAGCGCTACCTCTGGAAACACCATATATTTT
-	TRBV19	TRBJ1-5	-	CASSMQRNQPQHF	TGTGCCAGTAGTATGCAAAGGAACCAGCCCCAGCATTTT
many	TRBV20-1	TRBJ2-7	-	CSASRDLLREQYF	TGCAGTGCTAGCCGGGACTTACTACGAGAGCAGTACTTC
many	TRBV20-1	TRBJ1-2	TRBD1	CSADRGTYGYTF	TGCAGTGCCGACAGGGGGACTTATGGCTACACCTTC
many	TRBV7-2	TRBJ2-7	TRBD1	CASSLTGHEQYF	TGTGCCAGCAGCTTGACAGGGCACGAGCAGTACTTC
many	TRBV5-4	TRBJ2-2	TRBD2	CASSLEAGRVSGELFF	TGTGCCAGCAGCTTGGAAGCGGGAAGGGTATCCGGGGAGCTGTTTTTT
many	TRBV29-1	TRBJ2-7	TRBD2	CSATGTSAYEQYF	TGCAGCGCAACCGGGACTAGCGCCTACGAGCAGTACTTC
many	TRBV27	TRBJ1-6	-	CASGTGPANSPLHF	TGTGCCAGCGGGACTGGGCCAGCAAATTCACCCCTCCACTTT
many	TRBV9	TRBJ2-1	-	CASSVAGVGRSSREDYNEQFF	TGTGCCAGCAGCGTAGCGGGGGTGGGTAGATCGTCGCGCGAAGACTACAATGAGCAGTTCTTC
many	TRBV29-1	TRBJ2-5	TRBD2	CSVSGGKETQYF	TGCAGCGTCTCCGGGGGGAAAGAGACCCAGTACTTC
many	TRBV3-1	TRBJ2-1	-	CASSQDRSREQFF	TGTGCCAGCAGCCAAGATCGTTCGAGGGAGCAGTTCTTC
many	TRBV11-3	TRBJ2-3	-	CASSLVADTQYF	TGTGCCAGCAGCTTAGTTGCAGATACGCAGTATTTT
few	TRBV7-2	TRBJ1-4	TRBD1	CASSWGGVGGLMEKLFF	TGTGCCAGCAGCTGGGGTGGTGTAGGGGGCTTAATGGAAAAACTGTTTTTT
few	TRBV5-4	TRBJ2-3	-	CASSFEGGGTDTQYF	TGTGCCAGCAGCTTTGAAGGCGGGGGCACAGATACGCAGTATTTT
many	TRBV11-2	TRBJ2-3	-	CASSVTGAGDTQYF	TGTGCCAGCAGCGTGACGGGGGCTGGAGATACGCAGTATTTT
many	TRBV14	TRBJ2-7	TRBD2	CASSQYAGGQYF	TGTGCCAGCAGCCAATATGCGGGAGGGCAGTACTTC
many	TRBV20-1	TRBJ2-4	-	CSGRRGRDIQYF	TGCAGTGGCCGGCGTGGACGGGACATTCAGTACTTC
many	TRBV7-2	TRBJ2-7	TRBD1	CASSSRTGGRDEQYF	TGTGCCAGCAGCTCCCGGACAGGGGGTAGGGACGAGCAGTACTTC
-	TRBV11-2	TRBJ2-5	TRBD2	CASRGGGTQYF	TGTGCCAGCAGGGGGGGGGGGACCCAGTACTTC
-	TRBV20-1	TRBJ2-7	TRBD2	CCAQRTSGSHLGGEQYF	TGCTGTGCCCAAAGAACTAGCGGGAGTCATCTGGGAGGCGAGCAGTACTTC
many	TRBV20-1	TRBJ2-3	TRBD1	CSATGTGGTDTQYF	TGCAGTGCTACCGGGACAGGGGGAACAGATACGCAGTATTTT
many	TRBV24-1	TRBJ2-3	TRBD1	CATSGGQGRSTDTQYF	TGTGCCACCAGTGGCGGACAGGGGCGGAGCACAGATACGCAGTATTTT
many	TRBV10-2	TRBJ2-6	TRBD1	CASSDFLDREFQSGANVLTF	TGCGCCAGCAGTGACTTCCTGGACAGGGAGTTCCAGTCTGGGGCCAACGTCCTGACTTTC
many	TRBV5-8	TRBJ2-7	-	CASSFGSFQYEQYF	TGTGCCAGCAGCTTCGGGAGTTTCCAATACGAGCAGTACTTC
many	TRBV3-1	TRBJ2-2	-	CASSHRANTGELFF	TGTGCCAGCAGCCACCGGGCGAACACCGGGGAGCTGTTTTTT
many	TRBV20-1	TRBJ2-1	TRBD1	CSATITGGLNEQFF	TGCAGTGCAACAATTACAGGGGGCCTAAATGAGCAGTTCTTC
-	TRBV20-1	TRBJ1-2	TRBD1	CSATSEPGQGSF	TGCAGTGCTACCTCAGAACCGGGACAGGGATCGTTT
many	TRBV20-1	TRBJ2-3	-	CSAYRDVSTDTQYF	TGCAGTGCTTATAGGGACGTCAGCACAGATACGCAGTATTTT
-	TRBV7-9	TRBJ1-1	-	CASSLALGTTEAFF	TGTGCCAGCAGCTTAGCGCTGGGGACCACTGAAGCTTTCTTT
many	TRBV6-1	TRBJ2-7	TRBD1	CASSRTGQAYEQYF	TGTGCCAGCAGCCGGACAGGGCAAGCCTACGAGCAGTACTTC
many	TRBV10-3	TRBJ2-7	TRBD2	CAITLGLENEQYF	TGTGCCATCACGCTGGGACTAGAAAACGAGCAGTACTTC
many	TRBV9	TRBJ2-1	-	CASSVQAGDNEQFF	TGTGCCAGCAGCGTACAGGCAGGGGACAATGAGCAGTTCTTC
many	TRBV24-1	TRBJ2-1	TRBD1	CATSDPTGQDGDEQFF	TGTGCCACCAGTGATCCAACGGGACAGGACGGGGATGAGCAGTTCTTC
many	TRBV5-1	TRBJ2-2	-	CASAEGLNTGELFF	TGCGCCAGCGCCGAGGGGCTGAACACCGGGGAGCTGTTTTTT
-	TRBV7-2	TRBJ2-1	-	CASTEGRTSSYNEQFF	TGTGCCAGCACCGAGGGGCGGACGAGCTCCTACAATGAGCAGTTCTTC
many	TRBV11-2	TRBJ2-1	-	CASSLSVGGNNEQFF	TGTGCCAGCAGCTTATCGGTGGGAGGCAACAATGAGCAGTTCTTC
many	TRBV12-3/TRBV12-4	TRBJ1-2	TRBD1	CASRVVDRGDYGYTF	TGTGCCAGCAGAGTTGTGGACAGGGGTGACTATGGCTACACCTTC
many	TRBV6-5	TRBJ2-5	TRBD2	CASRLQVAGPGGGTQYF	TGTGCCAGCAGATTACAAGTAGCGGGGCCGGGTGGGGGGACCCAGTACTTC
-	TRBV11-3	TRBJ2-1	-	CATPLASSYNEQFF	TGTGCCACGCCTTTAGCGAGCTCCTACAATGAGCAGTTCTTC
many	TRBV12-3/TRBV12-4	TRBJ1-4	-	CASSLGVGALEKLFF	TGTGCCAGCAGTTTAGGGGTGGGGGCACTGGAAAAACTGTTTTTT
many	TRBV7-2	TRBJ2-1	-	CASSLEVVGMAFF	TGTGCCAGCAGTTTAGAGGTGGTAGGGATGGCGTTCTTC
many	TRBV20-1	TRBJ1-1	-	CSARPGPNSAFF	TGCAGTGCTAGACCCGGACCTAATTCCGCTTTCTTT
many	TRBV18	TRBJ2-7	-	CASSPLLQGEQYF	TGTGCCAGCTCACCACTTTTACAGGGCGAGCAGTACTTC
few	TRBV5-5	TRBJ1-2	-	CASSFQGDGYTF	TGTGCCAGCAGCTTCCAGGGTGATGGCTACACCTTC